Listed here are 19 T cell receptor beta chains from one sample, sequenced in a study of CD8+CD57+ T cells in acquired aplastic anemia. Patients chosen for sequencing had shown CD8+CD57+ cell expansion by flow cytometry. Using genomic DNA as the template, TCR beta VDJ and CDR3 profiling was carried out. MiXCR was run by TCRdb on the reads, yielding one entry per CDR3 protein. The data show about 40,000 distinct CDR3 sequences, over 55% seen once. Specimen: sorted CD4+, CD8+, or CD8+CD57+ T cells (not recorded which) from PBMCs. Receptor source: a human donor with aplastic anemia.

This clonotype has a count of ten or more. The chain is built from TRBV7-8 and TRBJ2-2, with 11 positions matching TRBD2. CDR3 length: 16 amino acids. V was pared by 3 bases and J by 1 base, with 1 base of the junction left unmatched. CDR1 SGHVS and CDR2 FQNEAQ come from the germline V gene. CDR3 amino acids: CASSLGLAVNTGELFF. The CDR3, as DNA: TGTGCCAGCAGCTTGGGACTAGCGGTGAACACCGGGGAGCTGTTTTTT.

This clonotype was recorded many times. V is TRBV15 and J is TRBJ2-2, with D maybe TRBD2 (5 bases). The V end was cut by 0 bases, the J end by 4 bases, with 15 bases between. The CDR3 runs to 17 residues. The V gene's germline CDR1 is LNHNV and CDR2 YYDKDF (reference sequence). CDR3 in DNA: TGTGCCACCAGCAGAGATCTTATGGAGGTCCCCACCGGGGAGCTGTTTTTT. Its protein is CATSRDLMEVPTGELFF.

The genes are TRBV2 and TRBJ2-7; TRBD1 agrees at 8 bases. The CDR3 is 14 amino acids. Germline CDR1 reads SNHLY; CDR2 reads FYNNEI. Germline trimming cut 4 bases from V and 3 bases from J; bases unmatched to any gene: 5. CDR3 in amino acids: CASSALGQGYEQYF. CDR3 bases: TGTGCCAGCAGTGCGCTCGGACAGGGCTACGAGCAGTACTTC. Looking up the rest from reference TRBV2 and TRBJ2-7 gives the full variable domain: EPEVTQTPSHQVTQMGQEVILRCVPISNHLYFYWYRQILGQKVEFLVSFYNNEISEKSEIFDDQFSVERPDGSNFTLKIRSTKLEDSAMYFCASSALGQGYEQYFGPGTRLTVT.

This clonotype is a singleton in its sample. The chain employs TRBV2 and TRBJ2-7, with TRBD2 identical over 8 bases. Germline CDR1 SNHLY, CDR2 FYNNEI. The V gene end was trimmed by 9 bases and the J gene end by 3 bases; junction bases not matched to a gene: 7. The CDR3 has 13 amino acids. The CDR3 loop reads CASEAGVVYEQYF. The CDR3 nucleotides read TGTGCCAGTGAAGCGGGAGTGGTCTACGAGCAGTACTTC. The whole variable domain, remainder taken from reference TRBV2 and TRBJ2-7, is EPEVTQTPSHQVTQMGQEVILRCVPISNHLYFYWYRQILGQKVEFLVSFYNNEISEKSEIFDDQFSVERPDGSNFTLKIRSTKLEDSAMYFCASEAGVVYEQYFGPGTRLTVT.

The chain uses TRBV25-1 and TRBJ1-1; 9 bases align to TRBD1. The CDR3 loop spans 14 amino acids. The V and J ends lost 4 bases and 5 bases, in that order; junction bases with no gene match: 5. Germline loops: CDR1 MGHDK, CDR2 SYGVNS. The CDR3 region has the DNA TGTGCCAGCAGTGTTACAGGGGGCAGGACTGAAGCTTTCTTT. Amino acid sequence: CASSVTGGRTEAFF.

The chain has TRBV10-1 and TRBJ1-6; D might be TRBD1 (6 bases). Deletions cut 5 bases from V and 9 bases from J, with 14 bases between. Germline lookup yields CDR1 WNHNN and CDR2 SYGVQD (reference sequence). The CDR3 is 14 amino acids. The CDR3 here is CASSPSGGSSPLHF. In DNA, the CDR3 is TGCGCCAGCAGTCCTAGCGGGGGCAGTTCACCCCTCCACTTT.

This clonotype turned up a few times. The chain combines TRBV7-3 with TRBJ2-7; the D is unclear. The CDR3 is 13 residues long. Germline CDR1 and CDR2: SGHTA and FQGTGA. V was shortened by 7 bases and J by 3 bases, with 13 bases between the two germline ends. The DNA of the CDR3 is TGTGCCAGCACCGGGTCCCCAGGCTACGAGCAGTACTTC. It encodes CASTGSPGYEQYF.

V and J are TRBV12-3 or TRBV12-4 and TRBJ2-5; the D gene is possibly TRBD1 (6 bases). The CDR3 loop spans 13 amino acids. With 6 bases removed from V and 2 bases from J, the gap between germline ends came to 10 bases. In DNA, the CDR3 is TGTGCCAGCAGCCTGAGGGGGCAAGAGACCCAGTACTTC. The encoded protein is CASSLRGQETQYF.

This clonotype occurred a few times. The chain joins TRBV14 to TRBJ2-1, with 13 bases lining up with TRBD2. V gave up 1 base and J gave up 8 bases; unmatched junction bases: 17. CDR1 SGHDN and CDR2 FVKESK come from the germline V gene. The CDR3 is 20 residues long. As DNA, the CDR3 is TGTGCCAGCAGCCAAGTTCTCCTGGAGACTGGACTAGCGGGGGCGGATGAGCAGTTCTTC. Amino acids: CASSQVLLETGLAGADEQFF.

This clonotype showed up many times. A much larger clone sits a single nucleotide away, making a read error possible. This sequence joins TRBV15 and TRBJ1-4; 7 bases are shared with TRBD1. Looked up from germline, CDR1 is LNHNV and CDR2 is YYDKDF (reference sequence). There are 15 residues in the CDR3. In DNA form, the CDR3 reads TGTGCCACCAGCGGAGAGGGGGCGCAGGTTGAAAAACTGTTTTTT. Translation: CATSGEGAQVEKLFF.

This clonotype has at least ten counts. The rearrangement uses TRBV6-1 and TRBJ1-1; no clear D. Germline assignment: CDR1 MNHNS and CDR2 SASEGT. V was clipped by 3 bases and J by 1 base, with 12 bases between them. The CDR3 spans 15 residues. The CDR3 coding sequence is TGTGCCAGCAGTGATGGTTGGCAGAGGAACACTGAAGCTTTCTTT. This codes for CASSDGWQRNTEAFF.

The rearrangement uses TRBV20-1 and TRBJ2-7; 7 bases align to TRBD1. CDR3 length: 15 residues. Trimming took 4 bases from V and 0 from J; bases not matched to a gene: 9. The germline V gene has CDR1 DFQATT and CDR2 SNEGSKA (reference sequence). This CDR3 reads CSATEGQANSYEQYF. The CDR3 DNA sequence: TGCAGTGCTACTGAAGGACAGGCGAACTCCTACGAGCAGTACTTC.

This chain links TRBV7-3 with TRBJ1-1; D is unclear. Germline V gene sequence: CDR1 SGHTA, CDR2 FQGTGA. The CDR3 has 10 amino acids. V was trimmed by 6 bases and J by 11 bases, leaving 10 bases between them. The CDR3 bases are TGTGCCAGCAGTGTAGAGGTGGCTTTCTTT. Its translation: CASSVEVAFF.

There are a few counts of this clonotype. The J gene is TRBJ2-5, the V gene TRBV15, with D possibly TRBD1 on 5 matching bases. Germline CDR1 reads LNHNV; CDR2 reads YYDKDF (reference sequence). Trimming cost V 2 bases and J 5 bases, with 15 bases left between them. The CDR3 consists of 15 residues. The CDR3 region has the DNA TGTGCCACCAGCAGAATACGGACACCGGCGGAGACCCAGTACTTC. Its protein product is CATSRIRTPAETQYF.

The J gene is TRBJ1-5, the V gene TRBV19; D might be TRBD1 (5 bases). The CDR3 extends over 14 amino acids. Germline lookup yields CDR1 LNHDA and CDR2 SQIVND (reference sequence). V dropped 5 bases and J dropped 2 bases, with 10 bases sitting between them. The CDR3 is CASSGGHRNQPQHF. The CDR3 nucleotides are TGTGCCAGTAGTGGTGGACACCGCAATCAGCCCCAGCATTTT.

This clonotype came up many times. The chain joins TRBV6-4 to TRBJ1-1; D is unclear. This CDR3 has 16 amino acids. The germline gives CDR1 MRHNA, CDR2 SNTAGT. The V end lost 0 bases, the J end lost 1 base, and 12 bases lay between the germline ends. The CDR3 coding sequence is TGTGCCAGCAGTGACTCCCCTGGGTCCGGGAACACTGAAGCTTTCTTT. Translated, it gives CASSDSPGSGNTEAFF.

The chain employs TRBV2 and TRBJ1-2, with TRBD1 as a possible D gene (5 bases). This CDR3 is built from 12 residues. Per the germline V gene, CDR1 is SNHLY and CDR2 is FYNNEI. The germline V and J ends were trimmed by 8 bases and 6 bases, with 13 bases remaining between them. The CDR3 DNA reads TGTGCCAGCGGCGGGACCACGGATGGCTACACCTTC. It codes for CASGGTTDGYTF.

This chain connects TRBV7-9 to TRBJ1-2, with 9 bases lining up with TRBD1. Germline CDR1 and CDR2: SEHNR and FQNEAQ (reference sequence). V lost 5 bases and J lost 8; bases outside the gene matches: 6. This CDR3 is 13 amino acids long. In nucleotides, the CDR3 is TGTGCCAGCAGCCCCGGGACAGGGTGGGGCTACACCTTC. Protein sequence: CASSPGTGWGYTF.

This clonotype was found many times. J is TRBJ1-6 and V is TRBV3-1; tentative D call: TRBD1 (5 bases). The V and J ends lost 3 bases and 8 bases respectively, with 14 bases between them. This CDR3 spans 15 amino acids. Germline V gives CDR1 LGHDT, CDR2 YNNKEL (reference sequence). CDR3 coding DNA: TGTGCCAGCAGCCATAGAGTCAGAGGGGATTCACCCCTCCACTTT. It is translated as CASSHRVRGDSPLHF.